Listed below are T cell receptor beta chains from one sample, sequenced in a study of cytomegalovirus exposure and HLA in healthy donors. Profiled with immunoSEQ multiplex PCR; TCRdb holds only in-frame clones, not every one. The sample lists approximately 100,000 clones; over 65% were seen once. The sequencing sample was made of PBMCs. The receptor set was obtained from a male donor in good health and CMV-seronegative. Each CDR3 is given with its conserved first and last residue. D genes are given only for firm matches. Size is omitted from some rows. Given values are once, few, many or a class for expanded clones.

V gene: TRBV27
J gene: TRBJ2-7
clone size: few
D gene: .
CDR3 protein: CASLYEQYF
CDR3 DNA: TGTGCCAGCCTCTACGAGCAGTACTTC

V gene: TRBV30
J gene: TRBJ2-7
clone size: .
D gene: .
CDR3 protein: CAWGVGYEQYF
CDR3 DNA: TGTGCCTGGGGAGTGGGCTACGAGCAGTACTTC

V gene: TRBV6-4
J gene: TRBJ2-3
clone size: .
D gene: TRBD2
CDR3 protein: CAGRGLAGVDTQYF
CDR3 DNA: TGTGCCGGCCGGGGACTAGCGGGAGTAGATACGCAGTATTTT

V gene: TRBV7-3
J gene: TRBJ1-2
clone size: .
D gene: .
CDR3 protein: CASSLKASGRGLYGYTF
CDR3 DNA: TGTGCCAGCAGCTTAAAGGCCTCAGGCAGGGGCCTCTATGGCTACACCTTC

V gene: TRBV21-1
J gene: TRBJ1-3
clone size: once
D gene: .
CDR3 protein: CASSKAATGLGGNTIYF
CDR3 DNA: TGTGCCAGCAGCAAAGCGGCTACAGGCTTGGGTGGAAACACCATATATTTT

V gene: TRBV7-3
J gene: TRBJ2-7
clone size: once
D gene: TRBD2
CDR3 protein: CASSPGVLAGIHEQYF
CDR3 DNA: TGTGCCAGCAGCCCCGGAGTACTAGCGGGAATCCACGAGCAGTACTTC

V gene: TRBV27
J gene: TRBJ2-3
clone size: .
D gene: .
CDR3 protein: CASSDNQPRDTQYF
CDR3 DNA: TGTGCCAGCAGTGATAATCAACCTAGAGATACGCAGTATTTT

V gene: TRBV5-6
J gene: TRBJ2-7
clone size: .
D gene: .
CDR3 protein: CASSLYPPKQGEDEQYF
CDR3 DNA: TGTGCCAGCAGCTTGTATCCCCCAAAGCAGGGGGAGGACGAGCAGTACTTC

V gene: TRBV30
J gene: TRBJ2-2
clone size: .
D gene: TRBD1
CDR3 protein: CAWSPGTGTGELFF
CDR3 DNA: TGTGCCTGGAGTCCCGGGACAGGGACCGGGGAGCTGTTTTTT

V gene: TRBV4-2
J gene: TRBJ1-2
clone size: .
D gene: TRBD1
CDR3 protein: CASSHSSVSGTVPYF
CDR3 DNA: TGTGCCAGCAGCCACAGTTCTGTTTCCGGGACAGTCCCCTACTTC

V gene: TRBV29-1
J gene: TRBJ1-2
clone size: .
D gene: TRBD1
CDR3 protein: CSAGQGDGYTF
CDR3 DNA: TGCAGCGCTGGACAGGGAGATGGCTACACCTTC

V gene: TRBV29-1
J gene: TRBJ2-1
clone size: .
D gene: TRBD2
CDR3 protein: CSVEGKGLAGMNEQFF
CDR3 DNA: TGCAGCGTTGAAGGCAAGGGACTAGCGGGAATGAATGAGCAGTTCTTC

V gene: TRBV5-1
J gene: TRBJ1-3
clone size: .
D gene: .
CDR3 protein: CASSSGTQGNTIYF
CDR3 DNA: TGCGCCAGCAGCTCGGGGACACAAGGAAACACCATATATTTT

V gene: TRBV2
J gene: TRBJ2-7
clone size: .
D gene: .
CDR3 protein: CASSDVAGYSYEQYF
CDR3 DNA: TGTGCCAGCAGTGACGTGGCGGGGTACTCCTACGAGCAGTACTTC

V gene: TRBV29-1
J gene: TRBJ1-4
clone size: .
D gene: TRBD1
CDR3 protein: CSGATGTGEKLFF
CDR3 DNA: TGCAGCGGGGCGACAGGGACGGGTGAAAAACTGTTTTTT

V gene: TRBV5-1
J gene: TRBJ2-1
clone size: .
D gene: TRBD1
CDR3 protein: CASSAGQALKWWITEQFF
CDR3 DNA: TGCGCCAGCAGCGCCGGACAGGCCCTTAAATGGTGGATCACTGAGCAGTTCTTC

V gene: TRBV2
J gene: TRBJ2-2
clone size: few
D gene: .
CDR3 protein: CASSESPGRANTGELFF
CDR3 DNA: TGTGCCAGCAGTGAATCCCCGGGCAGGGCAAACACCGGGGAGCTGTTTTTT

V gene: TRBV7-2
J gene: TRBJ2-7
clone size: .
D gene: TRBD2
CDR3 protein: CASSGTVGTSGTYTYEQYF
CDR3 DNA: TGTGCCAGCAGCGGTACGGTTGGGACTAGCGGGACCTACACCTACGAGCAGTACTTC

V gene: TRBV7-2
J gene: TRBJ2-7
clone size: .
D gene: TRBD2
CDR3 protein: CASSLVLAGYEQYF
CDR3 DNA: TGTGCCAGCAGCTTAGTGCTAGCGGGGTACGAGCAGTACTTC

V gene: TRBV30
J gene: TRBJ2-1
clone size: .
D gene: TRBD2
CDR3 protein: CAWSKGLAGKNEQFF
CDR3 DNA: TGTGCCTGGAGCAAGGGACTAGCGGGGAAAAATGAGCAGTTCTTC

V gene: TRBV5-1
J gene: TRBJ1-4
clone size: .
D gene: TRBD1
CDR3 protein: CASGQGLFISGEKLFF
CDR3 DNA: TGCGCCAGCGGACAGGGGCTTTTTATTAGTGGTGAAAAACTGTTTTTT

V gene: TRBV19
J gene: TRBJ1-1
clone size: .
D gene: TRBD1
CDR3 protein: CASSRTGGWTEAFF
CDR3 DNA: TGTGCCAGTTCCCGGACAGGGGGCTGGACTGAAGCTTTCTTT

V gene: TRBV7-2
J gene: TRBJ1-2
clone size: .
D gene: .
CDR3 protein: CASSLGGLDSVYGYTF
CDR3 DNA: TGTGCCAGCAGCTTAGGAGGTCTCGACAGCGTCTATGGCTACACCTTC

V gene: TRBV7-8
J gene: TRBJ2-1
clone size: .
D gene: TRBD2
CDR3 protein: CASSQVETSRTQFF
CDR3 DNA: TGTGCCAGCAGCCAAGTAGAGACTAGCCGAACACAGTTCTTC

V gene: TRBV5-6
J gene: TRBJ2-1
clone size: .
D gene: TRBD1
CDR3 protein: CASSFGQGHNEQFF
CDR3 DNA: TGTGCCAGCAGCTTTGGACAGGGCCACAATGAGCAGTTCTTC

V gene: TRBV23-1
J gene: TRBJ1-2
clone size: .
D gene: .
CDR3 protein: CASSREDKARGYTF
CDR3 DNA: TGCGCCAGCAGTCGAGAAGACAAGGCTCGTGGCTACACCTTC

V gene: TRBV2
J gene: TRBJ2-7
clone size: few
D gene: .
CDR3 protein: CASSGGGGSEQYF
CDR3 DNA: TGTGCCAGCAGCGGGGGAGGGGGGTCCGAGCAGTACTTC

V gene: TRBV5-1
J gene: TRBJ2-7
clone size: few
D gene: .
CDR3 protein: CASSLSGGTLGEQYF
CDR3 DNA: TGCGCCAGCAGCTTGTCGGGCGGGACCTTGGGGGAGCAGTACTTC

V gene: TRBV6-5
J gene: TRBJ1-2
clone size: once
D gene: .
CDR3 protein: CASSYSGSANYGYTF
CDR3 DNA: TGTGCCAGCAGTTACTCTGGGAGCGCTAACTATGGCTACACCTTC

V gene: TRBV11-1
J gene: TRBJ2-1
clone size: .
D gene: .
CDR3 protein: CAASSAGPYNEQFF
CDR3 DNA: TGTGCCGCCTCTTCGGCAGGGCCTTACAATGAGCAGTTCTTC

V gene: TRBV6-1
J gene: TRBJ1-2
clone size: .
D gene: TRBD1
CDR3 protein: CASSHARQGNYGYTF
CDR3 DNA: TGTGCCAGCAGCCACGCACGACAGGGTAACTATGGCTACACCTTC

V gene: TRBV5-1
J gene: TRBJ2-3
clone size: .
D gene: .
CDR3 protein: CASSLDASSPTDTQYF
CDR3 DNA: TGCGCCAGCAGCTTGGATGCTAGTTCACCCACAGATACGCAGTATTTT

V gene: TRBV5-8
J gene: TRBJ2-4
clone size: .
D gene: .
CDR3 protein: CASSSYRVKGGIQYF
CDR3 DNA: TGTGCCAGCAGCTCATACAGGGTGAAGGGTGGCATTCAGTACTTC

V gene: TRBV9
J gene: TRBJ1-5
clone size: .
D gene: .
CDR3 protein: CASSAGGGTGNQPQHF
CDR3 DNA: TGTGCCAGCAGCGCGGGGGGGGGCACGGGCAATCAGCCCCAGCATTTT

V gene: TRBV11-2
J gene: TRBJ1-1
clone size: .
D gene: .
CDR3 protein: CASSLLAAVNTEAFF
CDR3 DNA: TGTGCCAGCAGCTTGTTGGCGGCGGTGAACACTGAAGCTTTCTTT

V gene: TRBV5-1
J gene: TRBJ1-1
clone size: few
D gene: .
CDR3 protein: CASSLGDTEAFF
CDR3 DNA: TGCGCCAGCAGCCTCGGGGACACTGAAGCTTTCTTT

V gene: TRBV6-5
J gene: TRBJ1-1
clone size: .
D gene: .
CDR3 protein: CASSYLRGRNTEAFF
CDR3 DNA: TGTGCCAGCAGTTACCTCAGAGGGCGGAACACTGAAGCTTTCTTT

V gene: TRBV6-5
J gene: TRBJ2-1
clone size: .
D gene: .
CDR3 protein: CASTRGDEQFF
CDR3 DNA: TGTGCCAGCACGCGGGGAGATGAGCAGTTCTTC

V gene: TRBV6-5
J gene: TRBJ1-1
clone size: .
D gene: TRBD1
CDR3 protein: CASSSPGGTEAFF
CDR3 DNA: TGTGCCAGCAGTTCCCCAGGGGGCACTGAAGCTTTCTTT

V gene: TRBV2
J gene: TRBJ1-1
clone size: .
D gene: TRBD1
CDR3 protein: CASRPPTGVFEAFF
CDR3 DNA: TGTGCCAGCAGACCTCCGACAGGGGTATTTGAAGCTTTCTTT

V gene: TRBV5-6
J gene: TRBJ2-5
clone size: .
D gene: .
CDR3 protein: CASSLVVAAGHQETQYF
CDR3 DNA: TGTGCCAGCAGCTTGGTGGTCGCGGCCGGACATCAAGAGACCCAGTACTTC